This T cell receptor (beta chain) was captured in a study of T cell repertoires and HLA-DP antigens. Notes on this clone: What it recognizes is unknown.

Untouched CD4+ T cells were bead-isolated from PBMC at approximately 98% purity. The germline V and J ends were trimmed by 0 bases and 0 bases, with 7 bases remaining between them. The CDR3 covers 15 residues. Germline V gene lookup returns CDR1 MNHEY and CDR2 SVGAGI. Sequencing was performed with immunoSEQ multiplex PCR; in TCRdb, only in-frame clones are kept and a portion is missing. The sample holds around 110,000 clones; 85% to 95% are singletons and the top ten take over 0.25%. The source is a woman aged 18-29 years in good health and CMV-seronegative. Sample: CD4+ T cells from PBMCs. This chain connects TRBV6-5 to TRBJ2-3; a weak D match, TRBD1 (5 bases). The CDR3 is CASSYSSGSTDTQYF. The CDR3 bases are TGTGCCAGCAGTTACTCGTCAGGGAGCACAGATACGCAGTATTTT.